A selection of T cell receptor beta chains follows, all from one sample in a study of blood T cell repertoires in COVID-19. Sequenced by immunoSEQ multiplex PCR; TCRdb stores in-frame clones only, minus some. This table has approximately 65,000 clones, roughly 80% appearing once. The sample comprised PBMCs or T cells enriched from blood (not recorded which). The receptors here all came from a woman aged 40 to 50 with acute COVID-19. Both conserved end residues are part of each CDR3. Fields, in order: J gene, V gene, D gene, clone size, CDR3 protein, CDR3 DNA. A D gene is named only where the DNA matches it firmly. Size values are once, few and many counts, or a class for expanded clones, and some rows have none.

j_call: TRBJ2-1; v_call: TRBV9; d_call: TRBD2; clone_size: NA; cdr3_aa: CASSVEPPGLAEVYNEQFF; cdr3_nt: TGTGCCAGCAGCGTAGAGCCACCGGGACTAGCCGAGGTATACAATGAGCAGTTCTTC
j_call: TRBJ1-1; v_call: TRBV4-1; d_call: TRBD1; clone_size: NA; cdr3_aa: CASNNPADRGTEAFF; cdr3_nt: TGCGCCAGCAACAATCCAGCCGACAGGGGGACTGAAGCTTTCTTT
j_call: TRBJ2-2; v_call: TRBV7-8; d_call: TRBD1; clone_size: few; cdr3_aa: CASSSLDRGSGELFF; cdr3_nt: TGTGCCAGCAGCTCCCTGGACAGGGGAAGCGGGGAGCTGTTTTTT
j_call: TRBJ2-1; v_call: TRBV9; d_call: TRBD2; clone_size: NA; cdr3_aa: CASSVVAGENNEQFF; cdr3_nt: TGTGCCAGCAGCGTAGTGGCGGGGGAGAACAATGAGCAGTTCTTC
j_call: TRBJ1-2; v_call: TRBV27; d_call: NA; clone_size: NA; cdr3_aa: CASSFGGRRGYTF; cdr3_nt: TGTGCCAGCAGTTTCGGGGGGCGCAGGGGCTACACCTTC
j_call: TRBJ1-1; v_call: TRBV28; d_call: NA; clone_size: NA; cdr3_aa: CASSLPPGVGTEAFF; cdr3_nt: TGTGCCAGCAGTTTGCCGCCGGGGGTCGGCACTGAAGCTTTCTTT
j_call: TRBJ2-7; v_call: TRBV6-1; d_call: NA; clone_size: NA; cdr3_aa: CASSERPSGAGDSYEQYF; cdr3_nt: TGTGCCAGCAGTGAAAGACCCTCAGGGGCGGGAGATTCCTACGAGCAGTACTTC
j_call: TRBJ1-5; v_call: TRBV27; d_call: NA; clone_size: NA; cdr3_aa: CASSFGTQNQPQHF; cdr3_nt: TGTGCCAGCAGTTTCGGGACACAGAATCAGCCCCAGCATTTT
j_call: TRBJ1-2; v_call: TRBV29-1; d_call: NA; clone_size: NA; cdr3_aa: CSVSGLTRYGYTF; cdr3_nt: TGCAGCGTTTCAGGTTTGACCCGCTATGGCTACACCTTC
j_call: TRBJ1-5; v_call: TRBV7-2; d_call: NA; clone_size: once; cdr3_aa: CASSLEGNSNQPQHF; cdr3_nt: TGTGCCAGCAGCTTGGAGGGGAATAGCAATCAGCCCCAGCATTTT
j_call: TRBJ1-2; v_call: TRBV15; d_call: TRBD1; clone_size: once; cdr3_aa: CATSRDRGYYGYTF; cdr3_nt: TGTGCCACCAGCAGGGACAGGGGATACTATGGCTACACCTTC
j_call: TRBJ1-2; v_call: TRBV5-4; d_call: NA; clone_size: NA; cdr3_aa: CASSSRDLIYGYTF; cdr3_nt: TGTGCCAGCAGCTCCAGGGATTTAATCTATGGCTACACCTTC
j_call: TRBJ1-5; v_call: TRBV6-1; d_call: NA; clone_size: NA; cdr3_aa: CASSDSQVRVSGQPQHF; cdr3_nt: TGTGCCAGCAGTGATTCACAAGTCCGGGTGTCGGGTCAGCCCCAGCATTTT
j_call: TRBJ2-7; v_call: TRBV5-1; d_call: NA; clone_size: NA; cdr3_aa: CASSLEHKGIGDEQYF; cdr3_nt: TGCGCCAGCAGCTTGGAACACAAGGGAATAGGGGACGAGCAGTACTTC
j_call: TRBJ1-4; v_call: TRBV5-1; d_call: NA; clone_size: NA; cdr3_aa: CASSLGLVSTNEKLFF; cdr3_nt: TGCGCCAGCAGCTTGGGGCTGGTTTCAACTAATGAAAAACTGTTTTTT
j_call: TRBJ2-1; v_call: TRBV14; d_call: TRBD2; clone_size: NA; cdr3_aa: CASSQRLAGVDEQFF; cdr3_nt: TGTGCCAGCAGCCAACGCCTAGCGGGAGTAGATGAGCAGTTCTTC
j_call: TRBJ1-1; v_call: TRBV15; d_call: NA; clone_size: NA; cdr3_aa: CATSSMTDKNTEAFF; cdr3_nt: TGTGCCACCAGCAGCATGACAGATAAGAACACTGAAGCTTTCTTT
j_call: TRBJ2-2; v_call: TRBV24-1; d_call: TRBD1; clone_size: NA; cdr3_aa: CATRGTGGTGELFF; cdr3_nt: TGTGCCACCAGGGGGACAGGGGGCACCGGGGAGCTGTTTTTT
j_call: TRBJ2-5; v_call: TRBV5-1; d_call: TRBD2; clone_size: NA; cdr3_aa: CASSLIPTGGKTQYF; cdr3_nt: TGCGCCAGCAGCTTGATCCCGACGGGGGGGAAGACCCAGTACTTC
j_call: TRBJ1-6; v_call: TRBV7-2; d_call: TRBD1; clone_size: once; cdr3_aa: CASSRMRTGYSPLHF; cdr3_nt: TGTGCCAGCAGCAGGATGAGGACAGGGTATTCACCCCTCCACTTT
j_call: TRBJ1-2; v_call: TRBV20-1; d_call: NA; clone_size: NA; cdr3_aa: CSAGRGDGYTF; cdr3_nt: TGCAGTGCTGGGCGGGGGGATGGCTACACCTTC
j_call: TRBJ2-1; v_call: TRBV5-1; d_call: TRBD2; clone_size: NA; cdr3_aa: CASSFLASGSSYNEQFF; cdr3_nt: TGCGCCAGCAGCTTCCTGGCGAGCGGGAGTTCCTACAATGAGCAGTTCTTC
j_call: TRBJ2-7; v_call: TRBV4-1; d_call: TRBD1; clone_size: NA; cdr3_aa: CASSQVGQSSFYEQYF; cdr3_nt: TGCGCCAGCAGCCAAGTGGGACAGTCCAGCTTCTACGAGCAGTACTTC